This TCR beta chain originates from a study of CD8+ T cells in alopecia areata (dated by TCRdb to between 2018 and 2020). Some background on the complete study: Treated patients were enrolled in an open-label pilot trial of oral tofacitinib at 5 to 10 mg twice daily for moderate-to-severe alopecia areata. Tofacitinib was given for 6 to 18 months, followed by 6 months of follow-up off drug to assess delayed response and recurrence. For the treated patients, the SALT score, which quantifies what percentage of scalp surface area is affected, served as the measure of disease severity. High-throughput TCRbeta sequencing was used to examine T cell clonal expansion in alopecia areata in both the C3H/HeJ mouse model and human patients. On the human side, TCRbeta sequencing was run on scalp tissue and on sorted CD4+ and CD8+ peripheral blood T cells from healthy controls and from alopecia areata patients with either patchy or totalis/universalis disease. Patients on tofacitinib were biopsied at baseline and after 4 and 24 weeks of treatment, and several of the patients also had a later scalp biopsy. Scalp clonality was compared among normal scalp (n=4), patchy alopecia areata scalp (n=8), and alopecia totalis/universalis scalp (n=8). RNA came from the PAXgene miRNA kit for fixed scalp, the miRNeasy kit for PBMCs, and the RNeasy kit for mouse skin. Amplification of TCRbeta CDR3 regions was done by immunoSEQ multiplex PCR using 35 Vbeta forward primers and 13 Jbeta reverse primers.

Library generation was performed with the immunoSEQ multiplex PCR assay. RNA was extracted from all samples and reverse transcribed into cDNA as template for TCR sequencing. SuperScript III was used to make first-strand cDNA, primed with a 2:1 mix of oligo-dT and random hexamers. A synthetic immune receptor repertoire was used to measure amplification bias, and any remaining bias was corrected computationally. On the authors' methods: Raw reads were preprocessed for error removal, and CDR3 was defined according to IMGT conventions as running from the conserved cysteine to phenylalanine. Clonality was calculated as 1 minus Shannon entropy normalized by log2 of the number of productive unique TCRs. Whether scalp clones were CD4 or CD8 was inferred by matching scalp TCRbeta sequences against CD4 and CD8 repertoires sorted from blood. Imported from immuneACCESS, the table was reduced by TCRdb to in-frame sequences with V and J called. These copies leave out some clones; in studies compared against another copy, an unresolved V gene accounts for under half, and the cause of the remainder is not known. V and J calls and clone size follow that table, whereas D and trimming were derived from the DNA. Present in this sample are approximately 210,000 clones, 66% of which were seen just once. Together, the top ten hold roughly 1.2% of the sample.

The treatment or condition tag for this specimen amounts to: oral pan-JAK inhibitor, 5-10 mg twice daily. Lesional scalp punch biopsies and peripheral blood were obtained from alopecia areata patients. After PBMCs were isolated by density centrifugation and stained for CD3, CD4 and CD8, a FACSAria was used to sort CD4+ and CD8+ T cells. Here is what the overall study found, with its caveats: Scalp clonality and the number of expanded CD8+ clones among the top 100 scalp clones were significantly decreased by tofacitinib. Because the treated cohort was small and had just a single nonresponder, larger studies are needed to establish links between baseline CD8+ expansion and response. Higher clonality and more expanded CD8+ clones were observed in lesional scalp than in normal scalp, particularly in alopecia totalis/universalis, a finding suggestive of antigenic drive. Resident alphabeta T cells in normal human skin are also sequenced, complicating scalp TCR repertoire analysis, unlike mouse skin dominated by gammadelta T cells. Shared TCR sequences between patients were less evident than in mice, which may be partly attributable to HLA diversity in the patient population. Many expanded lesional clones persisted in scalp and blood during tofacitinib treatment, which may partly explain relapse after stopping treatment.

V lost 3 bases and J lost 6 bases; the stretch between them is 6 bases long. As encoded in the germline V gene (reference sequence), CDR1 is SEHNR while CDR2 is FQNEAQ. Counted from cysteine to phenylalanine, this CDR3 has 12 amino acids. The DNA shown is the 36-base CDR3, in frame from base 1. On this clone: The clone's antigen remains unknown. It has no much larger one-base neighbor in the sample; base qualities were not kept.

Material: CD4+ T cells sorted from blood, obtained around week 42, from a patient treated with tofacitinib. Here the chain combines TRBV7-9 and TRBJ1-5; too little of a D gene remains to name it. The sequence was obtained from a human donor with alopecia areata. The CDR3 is CASSLGSQPQHF. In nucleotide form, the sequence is TGTGCCAGCAGCTTGGGGTCTCAGCCCCAGCATTTT.